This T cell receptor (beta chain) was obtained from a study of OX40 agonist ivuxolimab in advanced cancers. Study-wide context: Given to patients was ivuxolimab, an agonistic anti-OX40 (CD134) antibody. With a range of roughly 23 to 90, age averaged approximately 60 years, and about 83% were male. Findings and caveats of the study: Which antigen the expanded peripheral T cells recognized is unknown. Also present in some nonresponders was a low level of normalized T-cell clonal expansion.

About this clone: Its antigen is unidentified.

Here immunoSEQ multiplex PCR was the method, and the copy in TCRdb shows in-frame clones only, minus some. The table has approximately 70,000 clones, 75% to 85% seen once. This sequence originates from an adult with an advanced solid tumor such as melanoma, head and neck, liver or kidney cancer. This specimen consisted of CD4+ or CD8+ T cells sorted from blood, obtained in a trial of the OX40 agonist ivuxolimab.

CDR3 DNA sequence: TGTGCCAGCAGTTTTGCTACCGCCGGTGGTGGCTACACCTTC. Translated, it gives CASSFATAGGGYTF. The chain uses TRBV27 and TRBJ1-2; D ambiguous. The CDR3 contains 14 residues. Germline loops: CDR1 MNHEY, CDR2 SMNVEV (reference sequence). Deletions cut 3 bases from V and 7 bases from J, with 15 bases between.